The next 19 T cell receptor beta chains were all read from a single sample in a study of shared clonotypes between healthy human individuals. Libraries were prepared by immunoSEQ multiplex PCR; TCRdb keeps only in-frame clonotypes and omits some of them. The sample carries around 1.4 million clones, approximately 98.5% recorded once. The sample was naive CD4+ T cells sorted from blood. Specified subset: CD45RA+ positively selected. These receptors all come from a man aged 30 to 39 in good health.

The chain links TRBV2 to TRBJ2-5, with D possibly matching TRBD2 (6 bases). Germline-derived CDR1 and CDR2 are SNHLY and FYNNEI. V dropped 6 bases and J dropped 1 base, with 15 bases sitting between them. The CDR3 spans 15 residues. The CDR3 region is CASRGFSGVQETQYF. CDR3 nucleotides: TGTGCCAGCAGGGGCTTTAGCGGAGTCCAAGAGACCCAGTACTTC.

V gene TRBV6-1 combines with J gene TRBJ2-6; no clear D gene. Germline V lookup: CDR1 MNHNS, CDR2 SASEGT. This CDR3 comprises 14 residues. Trimming left V 9 bases short and J 0 bases short, with 9 bases between. Written as DNA, the CDR3 is TGTGCCAGTTCCCCCTACTCTGGGGCCAACGTCCTGACTTTC. Translating gives CASSPYSGANVLTF.

The V and J genes are TRBV5-1 and TRBJ2-1; 12 nucleotides align to TRBD2. The CDR3 is 17 amino acids. Germline CDR1 reads SGHRS; CDR2 reads YFSETQ. J lost 6 bases, V lost 4 bases, and 11 bases had no gene match. The CDR3 is CASSPGLAGPFGNEQFF. CDR3 bases: TGCGCCAGCAGCCCGGGACTAGCGGGTCCCTTTGGCAATGAGCAGTTCTTC.

This clone was seen only once. This sequence joins TRBV9 and TRBJ2-6; D remains ambiguous. Looked up from germline, CDR1 is SGDLS and CDR2 is YYNGEE. The ends were cut back, 1 base at V and 2 bases at J, with 7 bases in the middle. The CDR3 is made up of 15 amino acids. The DNA of the CDR3 is TGTGCCAGCAGCGTACAAGGGACTGGGGCCAACGTCCTGACTTTC. Amino acid sequence: CASSVQGTGANVLTF.

The chain is built from TRBV19 and TRBJ1-1, with D hard to call. The CDR3 extends over 14 amino acids. Germline CDR1 and CDR2: LNHDA and SQIVND (reference sequence). The V end lost 8 bases, the J end lost 3 bases, and 16 bases lay between the germline ends. CDR3 DNA sequence: TGTGCCAGTCTCCTCAGCTCTTACTACACTGAAGCTTTCTTT. It yields the protein CASLLSSYYTEAFF.

The rearrangement joins TRBV4-1 to TRBJ2-1; 9 bases agree with TRBD2. This CDR3 comprises 19 residues. V trimming: 0 bases; J trimming: 2 bases; junction bases outside the gene matches: 11. Germline V gene lookup returns CDR1 MGHRA and CDR2 YSYEKL. The CDR3 region has the DNA TGCGCCAGCAGCCAAGAAGGTAGCGGGAGACCCGGGCCCTACAATGAGCAGTTCTTC. Translated: CASSQEGSGRPGPYNEQFF.

J is TRBJ1-1 and V is TRBV18; no reliable D call. V was cut by 5 bases and J by 1 base, with 8 bases left in between. The CDR3 spans 13 residues. Germline V CDR1 and CDR2: KGHSH, LQKENI. The CDR3 loop reads CASSSQENTEAFF. In DNA form, the CDR3 reads TGTGCCAGCTCATCGCAGGAGAACACTGAAGCTTTCTTT.

The DNA for the CDR3 is TGTGCCAGTAGTCAGGGAACTAACTATGGCTACACCTTC. This sequence encodes CASSQGTNYGYTF. The chain employs TRBV27 and TRBJ1-2; D perhaps matches TRBD1 (5 bases). The ends were cut back, 9 bases at V and 0 bases at J, with 11 bases in the middle. Germline V gene lookup returns CDR1 MNHEY and CDR2 SMNVEV (reference sequence). This CDR3 spans 13 amino acids.

The chain has TRBV29-1 and TRBJ2-7; unclear D gene. CDR1 SQVTM and CDR2 ANQGSEA come from the germline V gene. V was cut by 4 bases and J by 2 bases, with 15 bases left in between. This CDR3 comprises 14 residues. The CDR3 nucleotides are TGCAGCGTTGGGGTAGGTGTCAGCACCTACGAGCAGTACTTC. Translation: CSVGVGVSTYEQYF.

With respect to this clone: Additional DNA sequences in this sample encode the identical CDR3. The rearrangement uses TRBV18 and TRBJ2-3; 9 bases fit TRBD1. Germline V lookup: CDR1 KGHSH, CDR2 LQKENI. The CDR3 is made up of 15 amino acids. V was clipped by 3 bases and J by 1 base; unmatched bases: 2. The chain's CDR3 is CASSPGQGGTDTQYF. CDR3 bases: TGTGCCAGCTCACCGGGACAGGGTGGCACAGATACGCAGTATTTT.

V and J are TRBV19 and TRBJ2-1, with D perhaps assigned TRBD1 or TRBD2 (5 bases each). This CDR3 is 17 amino acids long. Germline loops: CDR1 LNHDA, CDR2 SQIVND (reference sequence). V lost 7 bases to trimming and J lost 6 bases, with 25 bases between them. CDR3 sequence: CASTPLSGTRRFNEQFF. CDR3 nucleotide sequence: TGTGCCAGTACCCCACTCTCGGGGACCCGAAGGTTCAATGAGCAGTTCTTC.

The J gene is TRBJ2-3, the V gene TRBV5-4, with D hard to call. Germline V gives CDR1 SGHNT, CDR2 YYREEE (reference sequence). CDR3 length equals 13 residues. The ends were cut back, 4 bases at V and 0 bases at J, with 6 bases in the middle. CDR3 sequence reads: CASSPQSTDTQYF. The CDR3 DNA reads TGTGCCAGCAGCCCTCAGAGCACAGATACGCAGTATTTT.

The chain employs TRBV6-5 and TRBJ1-5; no definite D call. The V end was cut by 2 bases, the J end by 3 bases, with 8 bases between. The CDR3 is 14 residues long. Germline V lookup: CDR1 MNHEY, CDR2 SVGAGI. CDR3 bases: TGTGCCAGCAGTTACCAACCCACCAATCAGCCCCAGCATTTT. This codes for CASSYQPTNQPQHF.

V and J are TRBV6-5 and TRBJ2-1, with 8 bases lining up with TRBD1. The V and J ends lost 7 bases and 5 bases, in that order; junction bases with no gene match: 10. Germline-derived CDR1 and CDR2 are MNHEY and SVGAGI. This CDR3 spans 15 amino acids. In DNA, the CDR3 is TGTGCCAGCACCTCAGACAGGGGTCAACACAATGAGCAGTTCTTC. It encodes CASTSDRGQHNEQFF.

The chain recombines TRBV28 with TRBJ2-7, with 12 bases identical to TRBD2. The CDR3 spans 15 residues. The V segment lost 6 bases and the J segment 2 bases; nucleotides outside the gene matches: 5. The germline V gene encodes CDR1 MDHEN and CDR2 SYDVKM. The CDR3 is CASRHRLAGAYEQYF. CDR3 in DNA: TGTGCCAGCAGACACAGACTAGCGGGAGCCTACGAGCAGTACTTC.

This chain links TRBV7-2 with TRBJ2-3; D perhaps matches TRBD2 (5 bases). The CDR3 consists of 12 residues. The germline V and J ends were trimmed by 5 bases and 8 bases, with 11 bases remaining between them. CDR1 is SGHTA and CDR2 is FQGNSA in the germline V gene. The CDR3 region is CASSRFEGTQYF. The CDR3 nucleotides are TGTGCCAGCAGCCGATTTGAGGGTACGCAGTATTTT. The complete variable domain, with remaining parts taken from reference TRBV7-2 and TRBJ2-3, reads GAGVSQSPSNKVTEKGKDVELRCDPISGHTALYWYRQSLGQGLEFLIYFQGNSAPDKSGLPSDRFSAERTGGSVSTLTIQRTQQEDSAVYLCASSRFEGTQYFGPGTRLTVL.

V is TRBV9 and J is TRBJ1-1, with a weak D call TRBD1 (6 bases). The ends were cut back, 0 bases at V and 1 base at J, with 10 bases in the middle. The CDR3 has 15 residues. Germline CDR1 reads SGDLS; CDR2 reads YYNGEE. The CDR3: CASSVVGTPNTEAFF. The CDR3, as DNA: TGTGCCAGCAGCGTAGTCGGGACACCGAACACTGAAGCTTTCTTT.

V usage is TRBV9 and J usage is TRBJ1-2; D is possibly TRBD1 (5 bases). The V end lost 3 bases, the J end lost 8 bases, and 8 bases lay between the germline ends. The CDR3 totals 11 residues. Per the germline V gene, CDR1 is SGDLS and CDR2 is YYNGEE. The CDR3 DNA reads as TGTGCCAGCAGCGGAGGGGACGGCTACACCTTC. Translated, it gives CASSGGDGYTF. The variable domain in full, completed from reference TRBV9 and TRBJ1-2, reads DSGVTQTPKHLITATGQRVTLRCSPRSGDLSVYWYQQSLDQGLQFLIQYYNGEERAKGNILERFSAQQFPDLHSELNLSSLELGDSALYFCASSGGDGYTFGSGTRLTVV.

V usage is TRBV2 and J usage is TRBJ2-5; TRBD1 is a possible D gene (6 bases). This CDR3 has 14 amino acids. Germline CDR1 and CDR2: SNHLY and FYNNEI. The V gene lost 6 bases and the J gene lost 5 bases, with 16 bases spanning the gap. CDR3 sequence: CASSKDSGGETQYF. As DNA, the CDR3 is TGTGCCAGCAGCAAAGACAGTGGGGGCGAGACCCAGTACTTC.